In this sample, the clone carrying this TCR beta chain turned up many times. The germline gives CDR1 MNHEY, CDR2 SVGAGI. The CDR3 runs 15 residues. The V end lost 2 bases, the J end lost 3 bases, and 13 bases lay between the germline ends. The data are from a study of patients and donors after allogeneic stem cell transplantation. TCRdb redid the calling of the RT-PCR reads with MiXCR, one entry per CDR3 protein. The table includes about 57,000 distinct CDR3 sequences, roughly 15% detected once. The sequenced sample was blood, either unsorted or a sorted T cell fraction (not recorded which). This clonotype originated in a human donor who was either an allogeneic HSCT recipient or a stem cell or donor lymphocyte infusion donor (not recorded which). It is not recorded whose cells these are; they may come from a transplant donor. V is TRBV6-5 and J is TRBJ1-1; TRBD1 might be the D (6 bases). CDR3 nucleotide sequence: TGTGCCAGCAGTTACATAGAGAGGGGGGACACTGAAGCTTTCTTT. Its translation is CASSYIERGDTEAFF.